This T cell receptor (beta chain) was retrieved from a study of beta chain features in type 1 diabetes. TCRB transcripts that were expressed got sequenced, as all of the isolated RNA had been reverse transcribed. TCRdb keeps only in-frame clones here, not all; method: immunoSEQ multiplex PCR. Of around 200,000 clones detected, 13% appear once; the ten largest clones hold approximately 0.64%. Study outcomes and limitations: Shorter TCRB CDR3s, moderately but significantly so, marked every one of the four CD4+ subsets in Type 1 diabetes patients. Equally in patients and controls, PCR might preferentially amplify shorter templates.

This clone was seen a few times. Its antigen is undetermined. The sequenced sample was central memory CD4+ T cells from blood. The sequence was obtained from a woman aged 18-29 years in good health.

CDR3 bases: TGCAGTGGACAGGAGAACTATGGCTACACCTTC. The encoded protein is CSGQENYGYTF. This chain uses TRBV20-1 with TRBJ1-2; tentatively, D is TRBD1 (6 bases). The CDR3 extends over 11 amino acids. Germline-derived CDR1 and CDR2 are DFQATT and SNEGSKA (reference sequence). Trimming took 7 bases from V and 2 from J, leaving 8 bases between them.